The 13 T cell receptor beta chains below all came from one sample that was sequenced in a study of blood T cell repertoires in COVID-19 (dated by TCRdb to between 2020 and 2021). Receptor amplification or capture employed the immunoSEQ multiplex PCR assay. TCRdb took this table from immuneACCESS and kept in-frame rearrangements with V and J called. Such tables lack part of the clones; where checked against another copy, unresolved V genes explain under half of the gap, and the rest is unexplained. The table for this sample lists more than 85,000 clones; roughly 82% of them were counted only once. The ten top clones hold about 20% of the sample. The sample taken for sequencing was peripheral blood. The origin of the receptors is a man older than 75 with acute or convalescent COVID-19.

The chain employs TRBV9 and TRBJ1-5, with D possibly matching TRBD1 (5 bases). The CDR3 runs to 15 residues. Between the trimmed V and J ends, which lost 0 bases and 0 bases, there was a span of 7 bases. CDR1 is SGDLS and CDR2 is YYNGEE in the germline V gene. CDR3: CASSVEGYSNQPQHF. DNA for the CDR3: TGTGCCAGCAGCGTAGAGGGGTATAGCAATCAGCCCCAGCATTTT.

This clone was observed once. The rearrangement links TRBV6-6 to TRBJ1-3; D possibly corresponds to TRBD1 (5 bases). CDR1 and CDR2 from the germline V gene are MNHNY and SVGAGI (reference sequence). CDR3 size: 16 residues. V was trimmed by 5 bases and J by 3 bases, leaving 17 bases between them. This chain's CDR3 is CASSNPTGGGGNTIYF. The CDR3 nucleotides are TGTGCCAGCAGTAACCCCACGGGGGGGGGTGGAAACACCATATATTTT.

This clone showed up just a few times. This chain uses TRBV7-9 with TRBJ2-7; no firm D call. CDR3 length: 15 residues. Germline-derived CDR1 and CDR2 are SEHNR and FQNEAQ (reference sequence). V dropped 1 base and J dropped 0 bases, with 10 bases sitting between them. In DNA, the CDR3 is TGTGCCAGCAGCTTAGGGAGCTCTAGCTCCTACGAGCAGTACTTC. This encodes CASSLGSSSSYEQYF. The full variable domain, rest sourced from reference TRBV7-9 and TRBJ2-7, is DTGVSQNPRHKITKRGQNVTFRCDPISEHNRLYWYRQTLGQGPEFLTYFQNEAQLEKSRLLSDRFSAERPKGSFSTLEIQRTEQGDSAMYLCASSLGSSSSYEQYFGPGTRLTVT.

A single count supports this clone. The chain combines TRBV6-5 with TRBJ1-6, with 7 bases that match TRBD1. V lost 6 bases and J lost 10; bases outside the gene matches: 12. The length of the CDR3 is 15 residues. Germline V gives CDR1 MNHEY, CDR2 SVGAGI. The CDR3 sequence: CASSREQGTQSPLHF. For the CDR3, the DNA is TGTGCCAGCAGCCGGGAACAGGGGACACAATCACCCCTCCACTTT.

J is TRBJ2-7 and V is TRBV28; unclear D gene. Trimming removed 7 bases from V and 2 bases from J, with 9 bases in between. Germline-derived CDR1 and CDR2 are MDHEN and SYDVKM. CDR3 length: 12 residues. For the CDR3, the DNA is TGTGCCAGCACCCGGGTCCCCTACGAGCAGTACTTC. This encodes CASTRVPYEQYF.

V and J are TRBV25-1 and TRBJ2-7; tentatively, D is TRBD2 (5 bases). The CDR3 totals 15 residues. Trimming left V 7 bases short and J 5 bases short, with 21 bases between. CDR1 and CDR2 from the germline V gene are MGHDK and SYGVNS. CDR3 residues: CASIASSPRNDEQYF. In DNA form, the CDR3 reads TGTGCCAGCATAGCCTCTAGCCCCCGAAATGACGAGCAGTACTTC.

The V call is TRBV19, the J call TRBJ1-4; 7 bases are a match to TRBD1. The CDR3 is 16 amino acids. V was pared by 4 bases and J by 5 bases, with 10 bases of the junction left unmatched. The germline CDR1 and CDR2 sequences are LNHDA and SQIVND (reference sequence). The CDR3: CASSTPPTGLNEKLFF. CDR3 coding DNA: TGTGCCAGTAGTACCCCACCGACAGGGCTGAATGAAAAACTGTTTTTT.

This sequence joins TRBV6-6 and TRBJ1-2, with D uncertain. The ends were cut back, 5 bases at V and 6 bases at J, with 7 bases in the middle. This CDR3 is built from 11 residues. CDR1 is MNHNY, CDR2 SVGAGI, per germline (reference sequence). Here the CDR3 reads CASSPADGYTF. DNA of the CDR3: TGTGCCAGCAGTCCCGCGGATGGCTACACCTTC.

J is TRBJ1-2 and V is TRBV29-1, with TRBD1 identical over 7 bases. This CDR3 is built from 15 residues. Germline V gives CDR1 SQVTM, CDR2 ANQGSEA. Germline trimming cut 4 bases from V and 2 bases from J; bases unmatched to any gene: 10. The CDR3 DNA is TGCAGCGTTGGAACTGCCGGGACAGCGAACTATGGCTACACCTTC. Protein: CSVGTAGTANYGYTF.

V and J are TRBV15 and TRBJ1-4; D gene unclear. Trimming left V 5 bases short and J 4 bases short, with 8 bases between. The germline CDR1 and CDR2 sequences are LNHNV and YYDKDF (reference sequence). The CDR3 loop spans 13 amino acids. The CDR3 loop reads CATSLRFNEKLFF. DNA for the CDR3: TGTGCCACCAGCCTCAGATTTAATGAAAAACTGTTTTTT.

This chain uses TRBV5-1 with TRBJ1-1; maybe TRBD1 (5 bases). V shed 2 bases and J shed 5 bases, with 10 bases lying between them. The CDR3 sequence is 13 residues long. Germline loops: CDR1 SGHRS, CDR2 YFSETQ. The CDR3 DNA sequence: TGCGCCAGCAGCTTTTCAGGGCAGACTGAAGCTTTCTTT. Protein: CASSFSGQTEAFF.

The chain links TRBV4-3 to TRBJ2-5, with D perhaps TRBD1 (6 bases). Trimming removed 0 bases at V and 6 bases at J, with 14 bases between. The CDR3 has 15 amino acids. Germline V CDR1 and CDR2: LGHNA, YSLEER. The CDR3 region is CASSQDRTGYKTQYF. The CDR3 nucleotides read TGCGCCAGCAGCCAAGATCGCACAGGGTACAAGACCCAGTACTTC.

The V call is TRBV27, the J call TRBJ2-1; the D gene is possibly TRBD2 (6 bases). This CDR3 spans 15 amino acids. The germline V and J ends were trimmed by 6 bases and 4 bases, with 16 bases remaining between them. CDR1 MNHEY and CDR2 SMNVEV come from the germline V gene (reference sequence). CDR3 in amino acids: CASRGRDLSYNEQFF. The CDR3 DNA reads as TGTGCCAGCAGAGGCCGGGACTTATCATACAATGAGCAGTTCTTC.